Detailed here is one T cell receptor beta chain. This entry belongs to a study of blood T cell repertoires in COVID-19. Study-level information: From T cells, B-cell-depleted T cells, or PBMCs came the material, which was cDNA or gDNA.

Source study methods: The authors estimated nucleated cell counts from reference gene primer amplification. This table comes from immunoSEQ multiplex PCR, and its TCRdb copy is limited to in-frame clones, with some not included. The DNA gave D and trimming, while V, J and clone size come from that table. The repertoire has under 300,000 clones, roughly 87% of them found once; the top ten carry around 4.6%. Germline trimming cut 4 bases from V and 6 bases from J; bases unmatched to any gene: 5. The CDR3 is 14 residues long. Germline CDR1 is MRHNA and CDR2 is SNTAGT. The sequenced sample consisted of peripheral blood. The sequence derives from a woman aged 40 to 50 who had recovered from COVID-19. The chain joins TRBV6-4 to TRBJ2-1; 8 bases align to TRBD2. The chain's CDR3 is CASSGTSLSNEQFF. The CDR3 DNA reads TGTGCCAGCAGTGGGACTAGCCTTAGCAATGAGCAGTTCTTC.